This T cell receptor (beta chain) was captured by sequencing in a study of memory B cells and T cells in multiple sclerosis. TCRdb's copy holds only in-frame clones and misses some; the assay was immunoSEQ multiplex PCR. This sample yields 10,000 to 15,000 clones, of which 84% are seen a single time; 2.5% to 3% belongs to the top ten. V lost 1 base and J lost 4, with 16 bases in between. Germline V CDR1 and CDR2: MGHRA, YSYEKL. The CDR3 sequence is 16 residues long. Turning to this clone: The antigen is unknown.

After stimulus-free culture, autoproliferating CFSE-dim and non-proliferating CFSE-high T cells were sequenced separately. Pooled replicate wells came from around 50 million CFSE-labeled PBMCs cultured less than nine days without stimulus. The origin of this receptor is a human donor with multiple sclerosis. The chain couples TRBV4-1 to TRBJ1-2; D is possibly TRBD1 (5 bases). The sample was PBMCs from blood kept in culture. CDR3 nucleotide sequence: TGCGCCAGCAGCCAAGCGTCGACAGCCGGGTTCTATGGCTACACCTTC. Encoded protein: CASSQASTAGFYGYTF.